This T cell receptor beta chain derives from a study of T-cell memory formation after mild COVID-19. Study as a whole: TCR clustering was largely donor specific.

TCRdb passed the 5' RACE reads through MiXCR, listing each CDR3 protein once. The sample holds 400,000 to 500,000 distinct CDR3 sequences, under 20% seen once. Germline CDR1 reads MNHEY; CDR2 reads SVGEGT. Unmatched junction bases numbered 9, after V lost 6 bases and J lost 16 bases. The CDR3 covers 11 residues. J is TRBJ1-5 and V is TRBV6-2 or TRBV6-3; 7 bases are shared with TRBD1. The sample taken for sequencing was PBMCs or a T cell subset sorted from them (not recorded which). This clonotype was sampled from a man aged 18 to 29 who had mild COVID-19 (a few samples of this study predate the infection). Cell type and time point are not known. In DNA, the CDR3 is TGTGCCAGCAGCCGGACGGGACAGTACCATTTT. Translation gives CASSRTGQYHF.